Listed below are T cell receptor delta chains from one sample, sequenced in a study of gamma-delta T cells after stem cell transplantation. TCRdb reanalyzed the RT-PCR reads using CATT. The sample holds over a thousand delta-chain clones, around 13% seen once. The material sequenced was gamma-delta T cells. These receptor sequences come from a human donor. It is not recorded whose cells these are; they may come from a transplant donor. The CDR3 runs from the conserved cysteine through the conserved F or W. The D gene is left open where the match is weak. Clone size is stated in some rows and not others, as once, few, many or a class when expanded.

CDR3 DNA: TGTGCTCTTGGGGAACTTTTCCTCTCCTACGTTAAAGCCAAAGCCGGGGGGAGGGGGAACACCGATAAACTCATCTTT
CDR3 protein: CALGELFLSYVKAKAGGRGNTDKLIF
D gene: NA
J gene: TRDJ1
V gene: TRDV1
clone size: few

CDR3 DNA: TGTGCCTGTGACACCGTCAGTCGGGGGGATCCGGCTGACACCGATAAACTCATCTTT
CDR3 protein: CACDTVSRGDPADTDKLIF
D gene: TRDD3
J gene: TRDJ1
V gene: TRDV2
clone size: medium-sized

CDR3 DNA: TGTGCCTGTGACACCCTGGGGGACGCGAAGGGGACCGATAAACTCATCTTT
CDR3 protein: CACDTLGDAKGTDKLIF
D gene: TRDD3
J gene: TRDJ1
V gene: TRDV2
clone size: NA

CDR3 DNA: TGTGCTCTTGGGGTCTCAGTTCCTACTCTGACCTACTGGGGGATACGAGGGCACACCGATAAACTCATCTTT
CDR3 protein: CALGVSVPTLTYWGIRGHTDKLIF
D gene: TRDD3
J gene: TRDJ1
V gene: TRDV1
clone size: large

CDR3 DNA: TGTGCCTGTGACACCGTTGGGACCCAGATGACCGATAAACTCATCTTT
CDR3 protein: CACDTVGTQMTDKLIF
D gene: NA
J gene: TRDJ1
V gene: TRDV2
clone size: NA

CDR3 DNA: TGTGCCTGTGACACCCTGGGGGAAACAACGAAAAAACTCATCTTT
CDR3 protein: CACDTLGETTKKLIF
D gene: TRDD3
J gene: TRDJ1
V gene: TRDV2
clone size: NA

CDR3 DNA: TGTGCCTGTGACAAGTACTGGGGGGCTACGTACACCGATAAACTCATCTTT
CDR3 protein: CACDKYWGATYTDKLIF
D gene: TRDD3
J gene: TRDJ1
V gene: TRDV2
clone size: few

CDR3 DNA: TGTGCCTGTGACACTGTACTGGGGGATACGAGCTCCTGGGACACCCGACAGATGTTTTTC
CDR3 protein: CACDTVLGDTSSWDTRQMFF
D gene: TRDD3
J gene: TRDJ3
V gene: TRDV2
clone size: few

CDR3 DNA: TGTGCCTGTGACACCGTTGGTCCCTCACGGTCTGAACTGGTACTGGGGGATACTGAAACCGATAAACTCATCTTT
CDR3 protein: CACDTVGPSRSELVLGDTETDKLIF
D gene: TRDD3
J gene: TRDJ1
V gene: TRDV2
clone size: NA

CDR3 DNA: TGTGCAGCAAGCCGCTTGGGAGTGGGTTTATACACCGATAAACTCATCTTT
CDR3 protein: CAASRLGVGLYTDKLIF
D gene: NA
J gene: TRDJ1
V gene: TRAV29/DV5
clone size: medium-sized

CDR3 DNA: TGTGCCTGTGATAGCAGTCAAACTGTGGGATACGCGATCGATAAACTCATCTTT
CDR3 protein: CACDSSQTVGYAIDKLIF
D gene: TRDD3
J gene: TRDJ1
V gene: TRDV2
clone size: NA

CDR3 DNA: TGCTCTGGGGAACTCGAAGTACTGGGGGATACTCCTTTGACAGCACAACTCTTCTTT
CDR3 protein: CSGELEVLGDTPLTAQLFF
D gene: TRDD3
J gene: TRDJ2
V gene: TRDV1
clone size: few

CDR3 DNA: TGTGCTCTTGGGGAACTAATGACCTACTGGGGGATACAAGGGGTCACCGATAAACTCATCTTT
CDR3 protein: CALGELMTYWGIQGVTDKLIF
D gene: TRDD3
J gene: TRDJ1
V gene: TRDV1
clone size: medium-sized

CDR3 DNA: TGTGCCTGTGACCCTACTGGGGGAGTGAGCTCCTGGGACACCCGACAGATGTTTTTC
CDR3 protein: CACDPTGGVSSWDTRQMFF
D gene: TRDD3
J gene: TRDJ3
V gene: TRDV2
clone size: NA

CDR3 DNA: TGTGCCTGTGACGTACTGGGGGATAAGAACACCGATAAACTCATCTTT
CDR3 protein: CACDVLGDKNTDKLIF
D gene: TRDD3
J gene: TRDJ1
V gene: TRDV2
clone size: NA

CDR3 DNA: TGTGCCTGTGACCCCCTCCGTATTGGGGGCTCAGGGGTCTCGTACACCGATAAACTCATCTTT
CDR3 protein: CACDPLRIGGSGVSYTDKLIF
D gene: NA
J gene: TRDJ1
V gene: TRDV2
clone size: few

CDR3 DNA: TGTGCTCTTGGGGAACATGCCCCCCATGGCCTGTGGTATACGGGGACCGATAAACTCATCTTT
CDR3 protein: CALGEHAPHGLWYTGTDKLIF
D gene: NA
J gene: TRDJ1
V gene: TRDV1
clone size: NA

CDR3 DNA: TGTGCCTGTGACACTCTGGGGGCTTCCAGGAGGACCGATAAACTCATCTTT
CDR3 protein: CACDTLGASRRTDKLIF
D gene: TRDD3
J gene: TRDJ1
V gene: TRDV2
clone size: few

CDR3 DNA: TGTGCCTGTGACACCGTCTCGACGCCCTCCTTGGACACCCGACAGATGTTTTTC
CDR3 protein: CACDTVSTPSLDTRQMFF
D gene: NA
J gene: TRDJ3
V gene: TRDV2
clone size: NA

CDR3 DNA: TGTGCCTGTGATCAACTGGGGACCGGGCGGACCGATAAACTCATCTTT
CDR3 protein: CACDQLGTGRTDKLIF
D gene: TRDD3
J gene: TRDJ1
V gene: TRDV2
clone size: NA

CDR3 DNA: TGTGCCTGTGACGCGTGGACCAGGGATCTAAGCACCGATAAACTCATCTTT
CDR3 protein: CACDAWTRDLSTDKLIF
D gene: NA
J gene: TRDJ1
V gene: TRDV2
clone size: NA

CDR3 DNA: TGTGCTCTTGGGGAGTTACCTTCCTGGGGGATACCTTACACCGATAAACTCATCTTT
CDR3 protein: CALGELPSWGIPYTDKLIF
D gene: TRDD3
J gene: TRDJ1
V gene: TRDV1
clone size: few

CDR3 DNA: TGTGCCTGTGACACCATTTCTGGGGGATACCTGGATCGGGAGTACACCGATAAACTCATCTTT
CDR3 protein: CACDTISGGYLDREYTDKLIF
D gene: TRDD3
J gene: TRDJ1
V gene: TRDV2
clone size: few

CDR3 DNA: TGTGCCTGTGACTCCATCGGGATCAGGACCGATAAACTCATCTTT
CDR3 protein: CACDSIGIRTDKLIF
D gene: NA
J gene: TRDJ1
V gene: TRDV2
clone size: few

CDR3 DNA: TGTGCTCTTGGGGAACTACTCATCCTGGGGGATACACCATACACCGATAAACTCATCTTT
CDR3 protein: CALGELLILGDTPYTDKLIF
D gene: TRDD3
J gene: TRDJ1
V gene: TRDV1
clone size: few

CDR3 DNA: TGTGCTCTTGGGGATCCATACGGGAGGCAGTACACCGATAAACTCATCTTT
CDR3 protein: CALGDPYGRQYTDKLIF
D gene: NA
J gene: TRDJ1
V gene: TRDV1
clone size: hyperexpanded

CDR3 DNA: TGTGCTCTTGGGGCCCATTCCTACGCGACTGGGGGATACTTAACCGATAAACTCATCTTT
CDR3 protein: CALGAHSYATGGYLTDKLIF
D gene: TRDD3
J gene: TRDJ1
V gene: TRDV1
clone size: large

CDR3 DNA: TGTGCCTGTGACAGGGTAGTACTGGGGGATACCCGTTCCTGGGACACCCGACAGATGTTTTTC
CDR3 protein: CACDRVVLGDTRSWDTRQMFF
D gene: TRDD3
J gene: TRDJ3
V gene: TRDV2
clone size: NA

CDR3 DNA: TGTGCCTGTGACCCCATAAGTCTCGTACTGGGGGATACCAATAAAGCACAACTCTTCTTT
CDR3 protein: CACDPISLVLGDTNKAQLFF
D gene: TRDD3
J gene: TRDJ2
V gene: TRDV2
clone size: large

CDR3 DNA: TGTGCTCTTGCCCTTCCTGCTACTGGGGGCTTACTTTTTTTGACAGCACAACTCTTCTTT
CDR3 protein: CALALPATGGLLFLTAQLFF
D gene: NA
J gene: TRDJ2
V gene: TRDV1
clone size: large

CDR3 DNA: TGTGCCTGTGACCCCCTTCCCGCCCCCCGTACTGGGCGGGTGGACACCGATAAACTCATCTTT
CDR3 protein: CACDPLPAPRTGRVDTDKLIF
D gene: NA
J gene: TRDJ1
V gene: TRDV2
clone size: few

CDR3 DNA: TGTGCCTGTGACACCGTGACTACTTCACTGGGGGACACCGATAAACTCATCTTT
CDR3 protein: CACDTVTTSLGDTDKLIF
D gene: TRDD3
J gene: TRDJ1
V gene: TRDV2
clone size: medium-sized

CDR3 DNA: TGTGCTCTTGGGGAACTTAACCTTCTTTCGTACTGGGGGAAGGGGTACACCGATAAACTCATCTTT
CDR3 protein: CALGELNLLSYWGKGYTDKLIF
D gene: TRDD3
J gene: TRDJ1
V gene: TRDV1
clone size: NA

CDR3 DNA: TGTGCCTGTGACACCGTCGTAGGGGGTACTGGGGGCCCCGGGAGCTCCTGGGACACCCGACAGATGTTTTTC
CDR3 protein: CACDTVVGGTGGPGSSWDTRQMFF
D gene: TRDD3
J gene: TRDJ3
V gene: TRDV2
clone size: medium-sized

CDR3 DNA: TGTGCCTGTGACGAAGTGGGGGAGCTAGAGAGTGTCCCCGATAAACTCATCTTT
CDR3 protein: CACDEVGELESVPDKLIF
D gene: TRDD3
J gene: TRDJ1
V gene: TRDV2
clone size: NA

CDR3 DNA: TGTGCCTGTGATGTACTGGGGGAAACGGGGGACACCGATAAACTCATCTTT
CDR3 protein: CACDVLGETGDTDKLIF
D gene: TRDD3
J gene: TRDJ1
V gene: TRDV2
clone size: NA

CDR3 DNA: TGTGCCTGTGATGTACTGGGGGAAGGAAGCTCCTGGGACACCCGACAGATGTTTTTC
CDR3 protein: CACDVLGEGSSWDTRQMFF
D gene: TRDD3
J gene: TRDJ3
V gene: TRDV2
clone size: NA

CDR3 DNA: TGTGCCTCTAACCCTACTGGGGGATACGTCCCAACCGATAAACTCATCTTT
CDR3 protein: CASNPTGGYVPTDKLIF
D gene: TRDD3
J gene: TRDJ1
V gene: TRDV3
clone size: NA

CDR3 DNA: TGTGCCTGTTACGCCGTGTCGTCGGAAGAACCTAAACTCATCTTT
CDR3 protein: CACYAVSSEEPKLIF
D gene: NA
J gene: TRDJ1
V gene: TRDV2
clone size: few

CDR3 DNA: TGTGCCTTCATATTCCTTAACCTACTGTCCTATACACTCATCTTT
CDR3 protein: CAFIFLNLLSYTLIF
D gene: NA
J gene: TRDJ1
V gene: TRDV3
clone size: once

CDR3 DNA: TGTGCTCTTGGGGAACTAGATGTCGGCCCCCTCGGGTACTGGGGGATCACAATCACCGATAAACTCATCTTT
CDR3 protein: CALGELDVGPLGYWGITITDKLIF
D gene: TRDD3
J gene: TRDJ1
V gene: TRDV1
clone size: large

CDR3 DNA: TGTGCCTGTGACCCTACTGGGAGCTCCTGGGACACCCGACAGATGTTTTTC
CDR3 protein: CACDPTGSSWDTRQMFF
D gene: NA
J gene: TRDJ3
V gene: TRDV2
clone size: NA

CDR3 DNA: TGTGCCTGTGACTCAATACTGGGGGATACTAGCTCCTGGGACACCCGACAGATGTTTTTC
CDR3 protein: CACDSILGDTSSWDTRQMFF
D gene: TRDD3
J gene: TRDJ3
V gene: TRDV2
clone size: medium-sized

CDR3 DNA: TGTGCCTGTGATCTTCTACGCGGGGCTGGGTCCACCGATAAACTCATCTTT
CDR3 protein: CACDLLRGAGSTDKLIF
D gene: NA
J gene: TRDJ1
V gene: TRDV2
clone size: few

CDR3 DNA: TGTGCCTGTGACACCGTTGCCCCACTGGGGGCCCAGTACACCGATAAACTCATCTTT
CDR3 protein: CACDTVAPLGAQYTDKLIF
D gene: TRDD3
J gene: TRDJ1
V gene: TRDV2
clone size: NA

CDR3 DNA: TGTGCCTGTGACTCTCTCTCCGGGGGATACGCGAGCACCGATAAACTCATCTTT
CDR3 protein: CACDSLSGGYASTDKLIF
D gene: TRDD3
J gene: TRDJ1
V gene: TRDV2
clone size: NA

CDR3 DNA: TGTGCCATCATTACTACAACGGTTGTTATCTCTACTGGGGGATACCTTTCGGGGGGGTACACCGATAAACTCATCTTT
CDR3 protein: CAIITTTVVISTGGYLSGGYTDKLIF
D gene: TRDD3
J gene: TRDJ1
V gene: TRDV3
clone size: NA

CDR3 DNA: TGTGCCTGTGATCTTCTGGGGGATAACTCCTGGGACACCCGACAGATGTTTTTC
CDR3 protein: CACDLLGDNSWDTRQMFF
D gene: TRDD3
J gene: TRDJ3
V gene: TRDV2
clone size: large

CDR3 DNA: TGTGCATTTAATAGGAAACCCACACTACGGGGACTGGGGGATACGCGGGGGAACACCGATAAACTCATCTTT
CDR3 protein: CAFNRKPTLRGLGDTRGNTDKLIF
D gene: TRDD3
J gene: TRDJ1
V gene: TRDV3
clone size: NA

CDR3 DNA: TGTGCTCTTGGGGAATTAGTGGTCCTACGTACTGCTGGGGGATACGGGAACACCGATAAACTCATCTTT
CDR3 protein: CALGELVVLRTAGGYGNTDKLIF
D gene: TRDD3
J gene: TRDJ1
V gene: TRDV1
clone size: NA

CDR3 DNA: TGTGCCTTCCACTCAGAGTGGGGGATATCTTACACCGATAAACTCATCTTT
CDR3 protein: CAFHSEWGISYTDKLIF
D gene: TRDD3
J gene: TRDJ1
V gene: TRDV3
clone size: large

CDR3 DNA: TGTGCCTGTGACGCCATAGTGTACCGTACCGATAAACTCATCTTT
CDR3 protein: CACDAIVYRTDKLIF
D gene: NA
J gene: TRDJ1
V gene: TRDV2
clone size: NA

CDR3 DNA: TGTGCCTGTGACACGGTCTTACTGGGGGACCGGGTTTCCACCGATAAACTCATCTTT
CDR3 protein: CACDTVLLGDRVSTDKLIF
D gene: TRDD3
J gene: TRDJ1
V gene: TRDV2
clone size: medium-sized

CDR3 DNA: TGTGCTCTTGGGGAACTATTTCCCTCCCTGAAACTCATCTTT
CDR3 protein: CALGELFPSLKLIF
D gene: NA
J gene: TRDJ1
V gene: TRDV1
clone size: few

CDR3 DNA: TGTGCCTGTGACCTCCTGGGGGGAGGCGATAAACTCATCTTT
CDR3 protein: CACDLLGGGDKLIF
D gene: TRDD3
J gene: TRDJ1
V gene: TRDV2
clone size: NA

CDR3 DNA: TGTGCTCTTGGGGAAAGTACAGATCGGGGGGATACGGGATTCGCCGATAAACTCATCTTT
CDR3 protein: CALGESTDRGDTGFADKLIF
D gene: TRDD3
J gene: TRDJ1
V gene: TRDV1
clone size: NA

CDR3 DNA: TGTGCCTGTGACACAATGGGGGATACTCGGGATAAACTCATCTTT
CDR3 protein: CACDTMGDTRDKLIF
D gene: TRDD3
J gene: TRDJ1
V gene: TRDV2
clone size: NA

CDR3 DNA: TGTGCTCTTGGGGAGGAGGTGTTCCTCCTGGGGGTTATATCCCAGTACACCGATAAACTCATCTTT
CDR3 protein: CALGEEVFLLGVISQYTDKLIF
D gene: TRDD3
J gene: TRDJ1
V gene: TRDV1
clone size: few

CDR3 DNA: TGTGCCTGTGACACTGTGGGGACCCCGTACACCGATAAACTCATCTTT
CDR3 protein: CACDTVGTPYTDKLIF
D gene: NA
J gene: TRDJ1
V gene: TRDV2
clone size: few

CDR3 DNA: TGTTCCGTAATCCATTTTTCATCATCCTTTACTGGGTCGTGGGTGCTCATCTTT
CDR3 protein: CSVIHFSSSFTGSWVLIF
D gene: NA
J gene: TRDJ1
V gene: TRAV29/DV5
clone size: NA